A single sample gave rise to the 9 T cell receptor beta chains below, sequenced in a study of shared clonotypes between healthy human individuals. The protocol was immunoSEQ multiplex PCR, while the TCRdb copy is restricted to in-frame clones and leaves out a portion. There are about 1 million clones in the sample; around 74% occur only once, and about 1.5% lies in the top ten. The sequenced material came from memory CD4+ T cells sorted from blood. Subset specified: CD45RA-negative fraction. Every receptor here comes from a man aged 18 to 30 in good health.

This clone was seen more than once but under ten times. The rearrangement joins TRBV4-2 to TRBJ1-6; tentatively, D is TRBD1 (6 bases). The V end was cut by 7 bases, the J end by 5 bases, with 24 bases between. Germline CDR1 reads LGHNA; CDR2 reads YNFKEQ. The CDR3 runs 18 residues. DNA for the CDR3: TGTGCCAGCAACATTCGGGCAGGGGTGATCCCTAATAATTCACCCCTCCACTTT. It translates to CASNIRAGVIPNNSPLHF.

The chain couples TRBV30 to TRBJ1-4; no clear D gene. V was trimmed by 2 bases and J by 0 bases, leaving 19 bases between them. CDR1 and CDR2 from the germline V gene are GTSNPN and SVGIG (reference sequence). The CDR3 loop spans 18 amino acids. The CDR3 DNA reads as TGTGCCTGGAGTCCCCCACGGAGGCAGGCCGCAACTAATGAAAAACTGTTTTTT. Its protein product is CAWSPPRRQAATNEKLFF.

This chain links TRBV6-5 with TRBJ2-7; D perhaps matches TRBD2 (6 bases). Trimming took off 8 bases at V and 3 bases at J, with 20 bases between the two ends. This CDR3 region has 15 residues. Germline-derived CDR1 and CDR2 are MNHEY and SVGAGI. CDR3 protein: CASRQSGVNNYEQYF. In nucleotides, the CDR3 is TGTGCCAGCCGCCAATCGGGAGTAAACAACTACGAGCAGTACTTC.

This chain connects TRBV27 to TRBJ1-5; no clear D gene. Germline lookup yields CDR1 MNHEY and CDR2 SMNVEV (reference sequence). Deletions cut 4 bases from V and 11 bases from J, with 18 bases between. The CDR3 covers 14 residues. CDR3 in DNA: TGTGCCAGCAGTTCACAGACCGCCATCGGGACCCAGCATTTT. It codes for CASSSQTAIGTQHF.

The V gene is TRBV18, the J gene TRBJ1-2; no clear D. V lost 2 bases and J lost 1, with 14 bases in between. Germline lookup yields CDR1 KGHSH and CDR2 LQKENI. The CDR3 has 16 residues. In DNA form, the CDR3 reads TGTGCCAGCTCACCATCTTCCGGACCTGTTAACTATGGCTACACCTTC. Protein product: CASSPSSGPVNYGYTF.

This clone was detected only a few times. The chain employs TRBV9 and TRBJ2-2; D perhaps matches TRBD1 (6 bases). The germline V gene has CDR1 SGDLS and CDR2 YYNGEE. This CDR3 spans 14 amino acids. V was cut by 0 bases and J by 9 bases, with 12 bases left in between. The CDR3 spells CASSVAPGARELFF. The DNA of the CDR3 is TGTGCCAGCAGCGTAGCGCCAGGGGCCCGGGAGCTGTTTTTT.

In its sample, this clone was seen once. The genes are TRBV7-2 and TRBJ2-7; weak D call: TRBD1 (7 bases). The CDR3 loop spans 15 amino acids. The V end lost 5 bases, the J end lost 1 base, and 15 bases lay between the germline ends. Germline values: CDR1 SGHTA, CDR2 FQGNSA. CDR3 DNA sequence: TGTGCCAGCAGCCCAACGGCGGGACAGTCCTACGAGCAGTACTTC. Protein sequence: CASSPTAGQSYEQYF.

J is TRBJ1-1 and V is TRBV30; TRBD1 might be the D (6 bases). Looked up from germline, CDR1 is GTSNPN and CDR2 is SVGIG (reference sequence). There are 13 residues in the CDR3. Trimming took off 5 bases at V and 5 bases at J, with 15 bases between the two ends. CDR3 protein: CAWHRGVGTEAFF. The DNA for the CDR3 is TGTGCCTGGCATAGGGGGGTCGGGACTGAAGCTTTCTTT.

This clone appeared a few times. A junction boundary mismatches the germline segment, possibly from a read error. The gene calls are TRBV7-7 and TRBJ1-4; maybe TRBD1 (5 bases). The CDR3 has 18 amino acids. The germline V gene has CDR1 SSHAT and CDR2 FNYEAQ (reference sequence). The CDR3 sequence is CASSLVSGDCSTNEKLFF. The CDR3 coding sequence is TGTGCTAGCAGCTTAGTATCTGGGGACTGTTCAACTAATGAAAAACTGTTTTTT.